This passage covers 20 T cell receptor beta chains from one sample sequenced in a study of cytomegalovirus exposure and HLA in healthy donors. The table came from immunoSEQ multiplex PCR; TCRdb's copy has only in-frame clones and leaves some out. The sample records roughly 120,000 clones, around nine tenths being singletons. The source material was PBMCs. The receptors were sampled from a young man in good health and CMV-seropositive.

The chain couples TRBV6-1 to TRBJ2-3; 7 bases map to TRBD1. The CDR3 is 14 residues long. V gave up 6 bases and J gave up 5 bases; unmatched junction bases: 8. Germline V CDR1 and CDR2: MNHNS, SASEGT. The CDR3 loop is CASRRTGYGDTQYF. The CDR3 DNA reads TGTGCCAGCAGAAGGACAGGCTATGGAGATACGCAGTATTTT.

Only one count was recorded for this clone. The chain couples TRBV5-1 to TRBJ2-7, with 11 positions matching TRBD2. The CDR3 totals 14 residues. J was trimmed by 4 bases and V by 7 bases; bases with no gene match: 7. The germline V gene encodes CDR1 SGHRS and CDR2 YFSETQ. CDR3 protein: CASSPLAGGYEQYF. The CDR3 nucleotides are TGCGCCAGCTCGCCTCTAGCGGGGGGATACGAGCAGTACTTC.

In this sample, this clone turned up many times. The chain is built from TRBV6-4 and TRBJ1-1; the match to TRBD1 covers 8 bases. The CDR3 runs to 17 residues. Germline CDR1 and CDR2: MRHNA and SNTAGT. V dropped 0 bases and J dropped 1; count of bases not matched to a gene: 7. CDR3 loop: CASSDSPGGGGNTEAFF. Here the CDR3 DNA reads TGTGCCAGCAGTGACTCGCCAGGGGGCGGGGGGAACACTGAAGCTTTCTTT.

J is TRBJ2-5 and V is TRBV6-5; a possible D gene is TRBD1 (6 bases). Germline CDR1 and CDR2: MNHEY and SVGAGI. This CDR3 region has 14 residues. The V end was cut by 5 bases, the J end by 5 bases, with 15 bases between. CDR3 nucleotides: TGTGCCAGCAGTACTGTAGGGGGAGTGGAGACCCAGTACTTC. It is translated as CASSTVGGVETQYF.

CDR3 region: CASSLERGLEETQYF. The CDR3 DNA sequence: TGCGCCAGCAGCTTAGAACGGGGGTTGGAAGAGACCCAGTACTTC. V usage is TRBV5-1 and J usage is TRBJ2-5; a weak D match, TRBD2 (6 bases). Looked up from germline, CDR1 is SGHRS and CDR2 is YFSETQ. The CDR3 totals 15 residues. Trimming shortened V by 2 bases and J by 3 bases, and 14 bases separated the two germline ends.

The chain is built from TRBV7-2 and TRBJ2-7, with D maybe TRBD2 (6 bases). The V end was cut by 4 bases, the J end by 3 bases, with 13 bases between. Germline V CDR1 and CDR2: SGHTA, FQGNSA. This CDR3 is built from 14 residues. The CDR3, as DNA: TGTGCCAGCAGCTCCGGGACCGGGGGCTACGAGCAGTACTTC. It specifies CASSSGTGGYEQYF. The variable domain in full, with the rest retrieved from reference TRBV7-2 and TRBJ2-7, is GAGVSQSPSNKVTEKGKDVELRCDPISGHTALYWYRQSLGQGLEFLIYFQGNSAPDKSGLPSDRFSAERTGGSVSTLTIQRTQQEDSAVYLCASSSGTGGYEQYFGPGTRLTVT.

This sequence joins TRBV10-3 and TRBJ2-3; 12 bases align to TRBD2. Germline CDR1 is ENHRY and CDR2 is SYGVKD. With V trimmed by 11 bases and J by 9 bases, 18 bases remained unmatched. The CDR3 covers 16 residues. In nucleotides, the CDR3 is TGTGCCGTCCAGGGAACGGCTAGCGGGGGGGCGGGGACGCAGTATTTT. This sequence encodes CAVQGTASGGAGTQYF.

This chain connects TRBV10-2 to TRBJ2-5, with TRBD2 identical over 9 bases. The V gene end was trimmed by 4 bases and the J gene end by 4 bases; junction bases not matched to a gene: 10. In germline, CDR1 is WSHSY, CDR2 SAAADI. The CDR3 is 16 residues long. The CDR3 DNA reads TGCGCCAGCAGTGCGGGCGGGGGGGTCCCTTTAGAGACCCAGTACTTC. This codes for CASSAGGGVPLETQYF.

The CDR3 DNA sequence: TGCGCCAGCAGCTCCCCCCGGACAGGCTCCTACGAGCAGTACTTC. It specifies CASSSPRTGSYEQYF. The chain is built from TRBV5-1 and TRBJ2-7; 7 bases agree with TRBD1. The V segment lost 3 bases and the J segment 0 bases; nucleotides outside the gene matches: 6. The length of the CDR3 is 15 residues. The V gene's germline CDR1 is SGHRS and CDR2 YFSETQ.

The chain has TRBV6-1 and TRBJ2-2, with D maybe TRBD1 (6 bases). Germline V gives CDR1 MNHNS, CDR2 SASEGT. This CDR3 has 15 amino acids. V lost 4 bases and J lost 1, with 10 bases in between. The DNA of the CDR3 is TGTGCCAGCAGTGTCGTAGGGGGGAACACCGGGGAGCTGTTTTTT. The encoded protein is CASSVVGGNTGELFF.

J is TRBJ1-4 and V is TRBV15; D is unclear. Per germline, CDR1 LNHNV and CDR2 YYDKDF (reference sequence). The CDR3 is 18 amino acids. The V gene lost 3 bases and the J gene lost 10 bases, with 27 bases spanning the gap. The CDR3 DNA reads TGTGCCACCAGCAGCACACCCCCCCAGGTGGGCCCGTCCGGAAAACTGTTTTTT. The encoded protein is CATSSTPPQVGPSGKLFF.

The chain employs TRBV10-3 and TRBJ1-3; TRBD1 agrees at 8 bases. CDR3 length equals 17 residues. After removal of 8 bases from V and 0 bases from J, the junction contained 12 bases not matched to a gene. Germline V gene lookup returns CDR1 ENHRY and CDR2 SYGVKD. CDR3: CAIRPGQATLSGNTIYF. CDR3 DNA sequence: TGTGCCATCCGCCCGGGACAGGCGACTCTCTCTGGAAACACCATATATTTT.

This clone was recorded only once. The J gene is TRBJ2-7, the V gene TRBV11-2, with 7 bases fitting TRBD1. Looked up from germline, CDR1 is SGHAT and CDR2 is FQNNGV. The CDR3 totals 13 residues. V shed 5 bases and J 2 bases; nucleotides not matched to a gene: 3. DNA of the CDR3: TGTGCCAGCAGCGTGGGACAGACCTACGAGCAGTACTTC. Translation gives CASSVGQTYEQYF.

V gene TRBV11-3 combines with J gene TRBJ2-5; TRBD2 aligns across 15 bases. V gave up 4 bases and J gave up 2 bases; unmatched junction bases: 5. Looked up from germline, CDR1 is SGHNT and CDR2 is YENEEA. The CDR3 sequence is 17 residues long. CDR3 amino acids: CASSSGTSGGLQETQYF. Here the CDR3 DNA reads TGTGCCAGCAGCTCCGGGACTAGCGGGGGGTTACAAGAGACCCAGTACTTC.

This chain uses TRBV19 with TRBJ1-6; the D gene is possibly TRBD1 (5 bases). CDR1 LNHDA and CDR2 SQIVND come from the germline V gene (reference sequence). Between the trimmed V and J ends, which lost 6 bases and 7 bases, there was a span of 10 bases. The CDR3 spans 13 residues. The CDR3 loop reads CASRQGWNSPLHF. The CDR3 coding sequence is TGTGCCAGTAGGCAGGGCTGGAATTCACCCCTCCACTTT.

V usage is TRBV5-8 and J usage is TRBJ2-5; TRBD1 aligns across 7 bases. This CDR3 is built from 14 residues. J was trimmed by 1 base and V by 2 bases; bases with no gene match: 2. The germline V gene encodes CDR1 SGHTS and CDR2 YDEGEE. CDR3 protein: CASSFRDSQETQYF. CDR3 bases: TGTGCCAGCAGCTTCCGGGACAGCCAAGAGACCCAGTACTTC. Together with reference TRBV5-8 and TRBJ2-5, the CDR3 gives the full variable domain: EAGVTQSPTHLIKTRGQQATLRCSPISGHTSVYWYQQALGLGLQFLLWYDEGEERNRGNFPPRFSGRQFPNYSSELNVNALELEDSALYLCASSFRDSQETQYFGPGTRLLVL.

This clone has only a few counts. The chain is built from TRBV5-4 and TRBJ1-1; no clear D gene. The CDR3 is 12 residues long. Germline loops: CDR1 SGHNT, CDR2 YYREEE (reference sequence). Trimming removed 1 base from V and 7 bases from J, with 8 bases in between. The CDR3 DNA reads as TGTGCCAGCAGCTTGTTTACGGGTGAAGCTTTCTTT. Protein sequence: CASSLFTGEAFF.

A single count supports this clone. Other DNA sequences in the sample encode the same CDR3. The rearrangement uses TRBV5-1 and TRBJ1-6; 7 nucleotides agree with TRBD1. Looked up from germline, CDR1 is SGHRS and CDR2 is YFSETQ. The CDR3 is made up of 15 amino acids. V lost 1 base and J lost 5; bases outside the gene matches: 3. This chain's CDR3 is CASSLTGTDNSPLHF. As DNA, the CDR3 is TGCGCCAGCAGCTTGACCGGGACAGATAATTCACCCCTCCACTTT.

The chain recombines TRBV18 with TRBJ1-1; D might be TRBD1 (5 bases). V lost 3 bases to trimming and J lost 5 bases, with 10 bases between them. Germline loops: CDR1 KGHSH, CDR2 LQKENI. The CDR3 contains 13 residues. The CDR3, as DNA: TGTGCCAGCTCACCGGCCAGGGATACTGAAGCTTTCTTT. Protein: CASSPARDTEAFF.

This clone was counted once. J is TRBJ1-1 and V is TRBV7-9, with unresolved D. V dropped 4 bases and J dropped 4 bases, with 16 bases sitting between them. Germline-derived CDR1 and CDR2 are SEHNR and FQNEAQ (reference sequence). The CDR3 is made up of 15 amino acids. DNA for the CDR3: TGTGCCAGCAGCTCCGCCTCATCCGGGTCCACTGAAGCTTTCTTT. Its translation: CASSSASSGSTEAFF.